The 15 T cell receptor beta chains listed next were all sequenced from one sample in a study of CXCR3-negative and CXCR3-positive naive CD8 T cells. Via 5' RACE with UMI labels, TRB cDNA libraries were prepared. Reprocessing the 5' RACE reads, TCRdb reports a single entry for every CDR3 protein and omits DNA. The sample is made up of 70,000 to 95,000 distinct CDR3 sequences, and the top ten hold roughly 1.8% of it. The sequencing input was naive CXCR3- CD8+ T cells from blood. Subset described: CD45RO-CCR7+CD27+CD95- naive CD8+ T cells lacking CXCR3 (TNR3-). These receptors were obtained from a human donor in good health. Some clones in this sample may be carry-over from other donors' samples.

V is TRBV14 and J is TRBJ1-6. Looked up from germline, CDR1 is SGHDN and CDR2 is FVKESK. The CDR3 covers 11 residues. This CDR3 is CASSQGSPLHF. Full variable domain (outside the CDR3, taken from reference TRBV14 and TRBJ1-6): EAGVTQFPSHSVIEKGQTVTLRCDPISGHDNLYWYRRVMGKEIKFLLHFVKESKQDESGMPNNRFLAERTGGTYSTLKVQPAELEDSGVYFCASSQGSPLHFGNGTRLTVT.

This chain links TRBV29-1 with TRBJ2-7; TCRdb's assignment of TRBD2 cannot be checked, as there is no DNA. Germline V gene data show CDR1 as SQVTM and CDR2 as ANQGSEA. The CDR3 extends over 14 amino acids. The CDR3 loop reads CSASHSGRAYEQYF.

V and J are TRBV5-4 and TRBJ2-1; there is no DNA to check the TCRdb D call of TRBD2. From germline, CDR1 is SGHNT and CDR2 YYREEE (reference sequence). The CDR3 is 14 residues long. The CDR3 is CASGGLAGYNEQFF.

J is TRBJ2-1 and V is TRBV7-6; TCRdb selects TRBD1, and the lack of DNA leaves this call unchecked. CDR3 length equals 14 residues. The germline CDR1 and CDR2 sequences are SGHVS and FNYEAQ. This CDR3 reads CASSFISGVNEQFF.

The chain has TRBV19 and TRBJ1-6. This CDR3 is built from 16 residues. Per the germline V gene, CDR1 is LNHDA and CDR2 is SQIVND (reference sequence). This CDR3 is CASSNFGRTVNSPLHF.

This chain uses TRBV6-5 with TRBJ1-1. The CDR3 has 14 residues. Germline lookup yields CDR1 MNHEY and CDR2 SVGAGI. The CDR3 region is CASSILSHGTEAFF.

J is TRBJ2-7 and V is TRBV7-3. The CDR3 totals 13 residues. Germline CDR1 SGHTA, CDR2 FQGTGA. CDR3 loop: CASSSSGAHEQYF.

The V gene is TRBV28, the J gene TRBJ2-2; TCRdb indicates TRBD2, and absent DNA this call remains unverified. The length of the CDR3 is 14 residues. CDR1 is MDHEN, CDR2 SYDVKM, per germline. CDR3 loop: CASSMTSATGELFF.

The chain is built from TRBV12-3 or TRBV12-4 and TRBJ2-3. The CDR3 spans 13 residues. CDR3 amino acids: CASSETNTDTQYF.

The gene calls are TRBV11-2 and TRBJ2-3; TCRdb proposes TRBD2, but this gene call is untestable without DNA. Germline V lookup: CDR1 SGHAT, CDR2 FQNNGV. This CDR3 contains 16 residues. CDR3 protein: CASSNRLAGATDTQYF.

J is TRBJ2-1 and V is TRBV3-1; the TCRdb call, TRBD2, lacks DNA for checking. The CDR3 sequence is 16 residues long. Germline V CDR1 and CDR2: LGHDT, YNNKEL (reference sequence). The CDR3 loop is CASSPLLNGPLNEQFF.

The V gene is TRBV29-1, the J gene TRBJ2-2; TCRdb's D call, TRBD1, is unchecked because there is no DNA. The CDR3 covers 13 residues. Germline lookup yields CDR1 SQVTM and CDR2 ANQGSEA. This CDR3 reads CSVDPGYTGELFF.

This chain connects TRBV29-1 to TRBJ2-7; TCRdb reports TRBD1, a call that lacks DNA to check it against. Germline V gives CDR1 SQVTM, CDR2 ANQGSEA. This CDR3 contains 14 residues. CDR3 region: CSGGGGQKGAEQYF.

The CDR3: CASSFRREGNTDTQYF. The chain is built from TRBV28 and TRBJ2-3; TCRdb reports TRBD2, a call that lacks DNA to check it against. CDR3 length: 16 residues. The V gene's germline CDR1 is MDHEN and CDR2 SYDVKM.

The chain combines TRBV20-1 with TRBJ1-2; TCRdb picks TRBD1, but there is no DNA to check that call. This CDR3 contains 13 residues. Germline V gene lookup returns CDR1 DFQATT and CDR2 SNEGSKA (reference sequence). This CDR3 is CSARTGGDYGYTF.